This is a list of T cell receptor beta chains from one sample in a study of shared T cell receptors in the human thymus. The assay was immunoSEQ multiplex PCR, and TCRdb's table has in-frame clones only and misses some. The table lists 600,000 or so clones, approximately 89% of them singletons. The same sample was also studied in work on human thymus T cells.

What was sequenced was thymocytes. These receptors were taken from a boy less than two years old with a congenital heart defect. The CDR3 runs from the conserved cysteine through the conserved F or W. A D gene is named only where the DNA matches it firmly. A row's size may be missing; if present it is once, few, many or a size class.

j_gene | abundance | v_gene | d_gene | CDR3nt | CDR3aa
TRBJ2-7 | - | TRBV4-2 | TRBD2 | TGTGCCAGCAGCCCCAACCCGACTAGCGGGGGGATGGACGAGCAGTACTTC | CASSPNPTSGGMDEQYF
TRBJ2-7 | - | TRBV5-1 | - | TGCGCCAGCACTTGGGACCTCCGGGGGTACGAGCAGTACTTC | CASTWDLRGYEQYF
TRBJ2-7 | - | TRBV13 | TRBD1 | TGTGCCAGCAGTCTAACCGGACAGGGGGGTCTCTACGAGCAGTACTTC | CASSLTGQGGLYEQYF
TRBJ2-2 | - | TRBV28 | TRBD1 | TGTGCCAGCAGTTACAGGGGGGACACCGGGGAGCTGTTTTTT | CASSYRGDTGELFF
TRBJ1-1 | - | TRBV14 | TRBD1 | TGTGCCAGCAGCCAAAGAGAGGGGACAGGGGAGGGGCCGAACACTGAAGCTTTCTTT | CASSQREGTGEGPNTEAFF
TRBJ1-2 | - | TRBV27 | TRBD1 | TGTGCCAGCAGTTTATCGCGCGACAGGGTTATTTATGGCTACACCTTC | CASSLSRDRVIYGYTF
TRBJ2-3 | - | TRBV4-3 | - | TGCGCCAGCAGCCAAGATGGGGCCGGAATCGGCACAGATACGCAGTATTTT | CASSQDGAGIGTDTQYF
TRBJ2-7 | few | TRBV4-1 | - | TGCGCCAGCAGCCAAGATTACGGGACCTACGAGCAGTACTTC | CASSQDYGTYEQYF
TRBJ2-5 | once | TRBV4-1 | TRBD2 | TGCGCCAGCAGCGCAAAAGGGAGTAGCGGGAGAGTTTGGGAGACCCAGTACTTC | CASSAKGSSGRVWETQYF
TRBJ2-3 | - | TRBV6-7 | - | TGTGCCCCCCGGACCGGGAGAAGCACAGATACGCAGTATTTT | CAPRTGRSTDTQYF
TRBJ2-1 | - | TRBV10-3 | TRBD2 | TGTGCCATCAGTGAGAGACTAGCGTGTTACAATGAGCAGTTCTTC | CAISERLACYNEQFF
TRBJ2-7 | few | TRBV10-1 | TRBD2 | TGCGCCAGCAGTGGTCGGGAGGGCCCCGACGAGCAGTACTTC | CASSGREGPDEQYF
TRBJ1-5 | - | TRBV28 | - | TGTGCCAGCAGGACACAGAATCAGCCCCAGCATTTT | CASRTQNQPQHF
TRBJ2-7 | - | TRBV28 | TRBD1 | TGTGCCAGCAGTTTCGACGGGACAGGGCTCGACGAGCAGTACTTC | CASSFDGTGLDEQYF
TRBJ1-1 | - | TRBV5-6 | TRBD1 | TGTGCCAGCAGCTTGGCGACAGGGTCGGTTAACACTGAAGCTTTCTTT | CASSLATGSVNTEAFF
TRBJ1-4 | - | TRBV4-1 | - | TGCGCCAGCAGCCAAGATTGTCCAGGCCACCTCCGCCTAAAACTGTTTTTT | CASSQDCPGHLRLKLFF
TRBJ1-3 | - | TRBV10-1 | TRBD1 | TGCGCCAGCAGTGTAGGCCGGGACAGGTTCGTGTTTCTGAGGGACACCATATATTTT | CASSVGRDRFVFLRDTIYF
TRBJ2-7 | - | TRBV28 | TRBD1 | TGTGCCACTCAGGACAGGGGAACCGAGCAGTACTTC | CATQDRGTEQYF
TRBJ1-5 | - | TRBV28 | TRBD1 | TGTGCCAGCAGCCGAACCGAGGGACAGGGAGGCGATCAGCCCCAGCATTTT | CASSRTEGQGGDQPQHF
TRBJ1-1 | - | TRBV28 | - | TGTGCCAGCAGTCGCCAACAGGGACGGGTTGAAGCTTTCTTT | CASSRQQGRVEAFF
TRBJ2-1 | - | TRBV19 | - | TGTGCCAGCACAACCAGGGTCAGGCGGATTGCCTCCTACAATGAGCAGTTCTTC | CASTTRVRRIASYNEQFF
TRBJ2-7 | - | TRBV6-1 | TRBD1 | TGTGCCAGCAGGTTAGGGGACAGGGGGCCCGAGCAGTACTTC | CASRLGDRGPEQYF